Following are 18 T cell receptor beta chains from one sample sequenced in a study of T cells expressing NK-cell markers. TCRdb re-called the 5' RACE reads and shows each CDR3 protein once, DNA omitted. The listing contains 350,000 to 400,000 distinct CDR3 sequences. The sample was blood T cells: a sorted CD56 or NKG2C T cell subset, CD4+ or CD8+ T cells, or bulk PBMC T cells (not recorded which). The origin of the receptors is a woman aged 45-65 years in good health.

This chain joins TRBV10-3 and TRBJ1-1. CDR3 length: 14 amino acids. Germline values: CDR1 ENHRY, CDR2 SYGVKD. CDR3 sequence reads: CASVSVGLNTEAFF.

The chain links TRBV4-1 to TRBJ2-1; TCRdb's D call of TRBD1 is untestable without DNA. The CDR3 extends over 18 amino acids. CDR1 and CDR2 (germline): MGHRA, YSYEKL. Here the CDR3 reads CASSQAPVWGQGHNEQFF.

The chain is built from TRBV5-1 and TRBJ2-3; TCRdb indicates TRBD1, and absent DNA this call remains unverified. This CDR3 is built from 15 residues. Germline V lookup: CDR1 SGHRS, CDR2 YFSETQ. CDR3: CASSTSPGVPDTQYF.

The CDR3 protein is CASSLEGTGMNTEAFF. The gene calls are TRBV5-5 and TRBJ1-1; TCRdb indicates TRBD1, and absent DNA this call remains unverified. In germline, CDR1 is SGHKS, CDR2 YYEKEE (reference sequence). The CDR3 has 16 amino acids. Looking up the rest from reference TRBV5-5 and TRBJ1-1 gives the full variable domain: DAGVTQSPTHLIKTRGQQVTLRCSPISGHKSVSWYQQVLGQGPQFIFQYYEKEERGRGNFPDRFSARQFPNYSSELNVNALLLGDSALYLCASSLEGTGMNTEAFFGQGTRLTVV.

J is TRBJ2-6 and V is TRBV6-5. This CDR3 spans 14 amino acids. Germline values: CDR1 MNHEY, CDR2 SVGAGI. CDR3 sequence: CASSEQPGANVLTF.

The chain uses TRBV4-2 and TRBJ2-5; TCRdb outputs TRBD1, but without DNA this stays unchecked. The CDR3 spans 15 residues. The germline V gene has CDR1 LGHNA and CDR2 YNFKEQ. CDR3 sequence: CASSLRDGGQETQYF.

This chain joins TRBV19 and TRBJ2-5; lacking DNA, the TRBD2 call made by TCRdb goes unchecked. The CDR3 runs to 15 residues. Germline-derived CDR1 and CDR2 are LNHDA and SQIVND (reference sequence). CDR3 in amino acids: CASSIALGGGETQYF. Complete variable domain (other parts from reference TRBV19 and TRBJ2-5): DGGITQSPKYLFRKEGQNVTLSCEQNLNHDAMYWYRQDPGQGLRLIYYSQIVNDFQKGDIAEGYSVSREKKESFPLTVTSAQKNPTAFYLCASSIALGGGETQYFGPGTRLLVL.

The chain couples TRBV2 to TRBJ2-3; TCRdb proposes TRBD2, but this gene call is untestable without DNA. CDR3 length: 14 amino acids. Per germline, CDR1 SNHLY and CDR2 FYNNEI. The CDR3 spells CAISLADPTDTQYF.

V usage is TRBV7-9 and J usage is TRBJ1-1. The CDR3 has 13 amino acids. CDR1 and CDR2 from the germline V gene are SEHNR and FQNEAQ (reference sequence). The CDR3 reads CASSSAGAREAFF.

V and J are TRBV12-3 or TRBV12-4 and TRBJ1-5; TCRdb names TRBD1, which stays unverified in the absence of DNA. This CDR3 comprises 16 residues. CDR3 protein: CASSPRGRMGNQPQHF.

The rearrangement uses TRBV20-1 and TRBJ2-1; there is no DNA to check the TCRdb D call of TRBD2. The CDR3 sequence is 14 residues long. The germline V gene encodes CDR1 DFQATT and CDR2 SNEGSKA (reference sequence). CDR3 sequence reads: CSAPTSVNGYEQFF.

The gene calls are TRBV5-1 and TRBJ2-7. This CDR3 is 15 amino acids long. Germline loops: CDR1 SGHRS, CDR2 YFSETQ. This CDR3 reads CASRQITISSYEQYF.

The CDR3 spells CASSPRSLRGLEGSLRTGELFF. The rearrangement links TRBV3-1 to TRBJ2-2; checking the TCRdb D call of TRBD2 is not possible without DNA. Germline V gene lookup returns CDR1 LGHDT and CDR2 YNNKEL (reference sequence). There are 22 residues in the CDR3.

This chain joins TRBV6-2 or TRBV6-3 and TRBJ2-7; TCRdb's D call, TRBD2, is unchecked because there is no DNA. CDR3 size: 15 residues. CDR1 is MNHEY, CDR2 SVGEGT, per germline. The CDR3 is CASSVLLAGVNEQYF.

The V call is TRBV29-1, the J call TRBJ2-5; checking the TCRdb D call of TRBD1 is not possible without DNA. The V gene's germline CDR1 is SQVTM and CDR2 ANQGSEA. This CDR3 comprises 14 residues. CDR3 loop: CSVGVGRARETQYF.

This chain links TRBV11-3 with TRBJ2-1. Per the germline V gene, CDR1 is SGHNT and CDR2 is YENEEA. The CDR3 runs to 14 residues. CDR3 sequence: CASSLLLWSNEQFF. Filled out from reference TRBV11-3 and TRBJ2-1, the complete variable domain reads EAGVVQSPRYKIIEKKQPVAFWCNPISGHNTLYWYLQNLGQGPELLIRYENEEAVDDSQLPKDRFSAERLKGVDSTLKIQPAELGDSAVYLCASSLLLWSNEQFFGPGTRLTVL.

The genes are TRBV7-9 and TRBJ2-1; no DNA is available, so the TRBD1 call from TCRdb remains unchecked. Per germline, CDR1 SEHNR and CDR2 FQNEAQ (reference sequence). The CDR3 runs 13 residues. The chain's CDR3 is CASSLREVGEQFF.

The gene calls are TRBV5-1 and TRBJ2-2; the D call from TCRdb, TRBD2, cannot be confirmed without DNA. The germline V gene encodes CDR1 SGHRS and CDR2 YFSETQ. CDR3 length equals 14 residues. The CDR3 loop is CASSESSGGGELFF.